This entry lists 30 T cell receptor beta chains sequenced from one sample in a study of blood T cell repertoires in COVID-19. Repertoires were generated with immunoSEQ multiplex PCR, while TCRdb's copy carries only in-frame clones and drops some. The sample comprises around 80,000 clones, 80% to 90% of which are singletons, and 4.8% rests with the top ten. Sequencing used peripheral blood. These TCRs come from an elderly woman with active or convalescent COVID-19.

V and J are TRBV11-3 and TRBJ1-1; 7 positions agree with TRBD1. Germline V gives CDR1 SGHNT, CDR2 YENEEA. V dropped 1 base and J dropped 0; count of bases not matched to a gene: 2. This CDR3 spans 15 amino acids. Written as DNA, the CDR3 is TGTGCCAGCAGCTTAGGGGACAGCGTGAACACTGAAGCTTTCTTT. Encoded protein: CASSLGDSVNTEAFF.

The rearrangement links TRBV19 to TRBJ1-5; 10 bases map to TRBD1. V shed 6 bases and J 1 base; nucleotides not matched to a gene: 12. This CDR3 spans 18 amino acids. CDR1 and CDR2 (germline): LNHDA, SQIVND (reference sequence). The chain's CDR3 is CASRSGTGVGVSNQPQHF. CDR3 in DNA: TGTGCCAGTAGATCAGGGACAGGGGTAGGTGTGAGCAATCAGCCCCAGCATTTT.

This clone was counted between two and nine times. The chain recombines TRBV5-4 with TRBJ2-7; no clear D gene. The germline V and J ends were trimmed by 5 bases and 6 bases, with 9 bases remaining between them. The V gene's germline CDR1 is SGHNT and CDR2 YYREEE (reference sequence). The CDR3 runs 11 residues. CDR3: CASSRGGEQYF. The CDR3 bases are TGTGCCAGCAGTAGAGGCGGCGAGCAGTACTTC.

The chain is built from TRBV18 and TRBJ2-5; no reliable D call. The V end was cut by 3 bases, the J end by 1 base, with 3 bases between. CDR1 is KGHSH, CDR2 LQKENI, per germline. The CDR3 totals 12 residues. The CDR3 nucleotides are TGTGCCAGCTCACCCTCCCAAGAGACCCAGTACTTC. It is translated as CASSPSQETQYF.

The rearrangement uses TRBV6-1 and TRBJ2-7, with 7 bases identical to TRBD1. The germline gives CDR1 MNHNS, CDR2 SASEGT. V lost 2 bases and J lost 4; bases outside the gene matches: 2. The CDR3 contains 13 residues. The CDR3 region is CASSETTGYEQYF. CDR3 DNA: TGTGCCAGCAGTGAAACGACAGGGTACGAGCAGTACTTC.

V and J are TRBV4-1 and TRBJ2-7; TRBD1 aligns across 10 bases. The CDR3 is made up of 20 amino acids. Germline values: CDR1 MGHRA, CDR2 YSYEKL. With V trimmed by 0 bases and J by 7 bases, 21 bases remained unmatched. CDR3 coding DNA: TGCGCCAGCAGCCAAGATTTATTCGGACTTGGGACAGGGGTTATGAATGAGCAGTACTTC. As protein: CASSQDLFGLGTGVMNEQYF.

The gene calls are TRBV7-3 and TRBJ1-2; possibly TRBD1 for D (6 bases). Trimming pared 5 bases from V and 4 bases from J, leaving 14 bases between. This CDR3 comprises 14 residues. CDR1 and CDR2 (germline): SGHTA, FQGTGA. CDR3 protein: CASSLQGQSYGYTF. The CDR3 DNA reads as TGTGCCAGCAGCCTACAGGGTCAGAGCTATGGCTACACCTTC.

The chain employs TRBV9 and TRBJ2-1; 10 positions match TRBD2. The CDR3 sequence is 17 residues long. V lost 3 bases, J lost 8 bases, and 14 bases stayed unmatched. Looked up from germline, CDR1 is SGDLS and CDR2 is YYNGEE. The DNA for the CDR3 is TGTGCCAGCAGCGCTCGGTGGATTAGCGGGGGGTATGATGAGCAGTTCTTC. This codes for CASSARWISGGYDEQFF.

This chain links TRBV7-9 with TRBJ1-1; tentative D call: TRBD1 (6 bases). V lost 6 bases and J 2 bases, leaving 10 bases between the germline ends. The CDR3 has 13 residues. Germline CDR1 SEHNR, CDR2 FQNEAQ (reference sequence). The CDR3 loop is CASRRQANTEAFF. In DNA form, the CDR3 reads TGTGCCAGCAGGCGACAGGCAAACACTGAAGCTTTCTTT.

V usage is TRBV4-2 and J usage is TRBJ2-1; 7 bases agree with TRBD2. The V and J ends lost 8 bases and 5 bases, in that order; junction bases with no gene match: 9. The CDR3 is 14 residues long. CDR1 and CDR2 (germline): LGHNA, YNFKEQ. The DNA for the CDR3 is TGTGCCAGCTCCGGGCAGCGGGGAAACAATGAGCAGTTCTTC. Translation gives CASSGQRGNNEQFF.

This chain links TRBV7-2 with TRBJ2-2; 8 bases agree with TRBD1. The germline gives CDR1 SGHTA, CDR2 FQGNSA. CDR3 length: 17 amino acids. V gave up 0 bases and J gave up 3 bases; unmatched junction bases: 6. CDR3 residues: CASSLASGGGDTGELFF. The DNA for the CDR3 is TGTGCCAGCAGCTTAGCGTCAGGGGGCGGGGACACCGGGGAGCTGTTTTTT.

This chain joins TRBV21-1 and TRBJ2-7; the DNA was not compared with TRBD2, the D call given in the table. TRBV21-1 is a documented pseudogene. CDR3 length: 14 residues. CDR3 region: CARAGTSDYYEQYF. DNA of the CDR3: TGTGCCAGAGCCGGGACTAGCGATTACTACGAGCAGTACTTC.

On this clone: The same CDR3 can be traced to other DNA sequences in this sample. The chain is built from TRBV18 and TRBJ2-5, with D possibly being TRBD1 (6 bases). Germline lookup yields CDR1 KGHSH and CDR2 LQKENI. This CDR3 is built from 14 residues. The V and J ends lost 3 bases and 2 bases respectively, with 10 bases between them. CDR3 loop: CASSPPGQQETQYF. CDR3 sequence (DNA): TGTGCCAGCTCACCTCCCGGACAGCAAGAGACCCAGTACTTC.

This rearrangement joins TRBV28 to TRBJ2-3, with 9 bases identical to TRBD1. Per the germline V gene, CDR1 is MDHEN and CDR2 is SYDVKM. This CDR3 is 16 amino acids long. The trim removed 3 bases at V and 0 bases at J, leaving 4 bases unmatched. The CDR3 DNA sequence: TGTGCCAGCAGTTTGTTCGGGACAGGGAGCACAGATACGCAGTATTTT. Residues: CASSLFGTGSTDTQYF.

This clone turned up a few times. The DNA of the CDR3 is TGTGCCAGCAGCCAAGGAGGGGGGAACACTGAAGCTTTCTTT. Its translation is CASSQGGGNTEAFF. The rearrangement links TRBV3-1 (or the pseudogene TRBV3-2) to TRBJ1-1; the D gene is possibly TRBD1 (6 bases). The V end lost 1 base, the J end lost 1 base, and 7 bases lay between the germline ends. This CDR3 has 14 amino acids. Germline V CDR1 and CDR2: LGHDT, YNNKEL (reference sequence).

The CDR3 nucleotides are TGTGCCAGCAGCCTACAGGGTGCACGCGGCTACACCTTC. Translating it yields CASSLQGARGYTF. The gene calls are TRBV11-3 and TRBJ1-2, with D possibly TRBD1 on 6 matching bases. CDR1 is SGHNT, CDR2 YENEEA, per germline. The CDR3 spans 13 residues. V was shortened by 5 bases and J by 8 bases, with 15 bases between the two germline ends.

The V call is TRBV30, the J call TRBJ1-5; maybe TRBD1 (6 bases). V gave up 2 bases and J gave up 3 bases, with 8 bases separating them. The germline gives CDR1 GTSNPN, CDR2 SVGIG (reference sequence). This CDR3 region has 13 residues. The CDR3 region is CAWSSGANQPQHF. CDR3 in DNA: TGTGCCTGGAGTTCAGGGGCCAATCAGCCCCAGCATTTT.

The chain links TRBV5-1 to TRBJ1-5; 10 bases line up with TRBD1. The ends lost 6 bases at V and 5 bases at J; junction bases unmatched: 8. In germline, CDR1 is SGHRS, CDR2 YFSETQ. The CDR3 runs 15 residues. CDR3 bases: TGCGCCAGCAAATTACGGACAGGGGGAGATCAGCCCCAGCATTTT. Translating it yields CASKLRTGGDQPQHF.

This clone occurred a few times. The chain combines TRBV28 with TRBJ1-5; the match to TRBD1 covers 8 bases. V dropped 7 bases and J dropped 0; count of bases not matched to a gene: 14. The CDR3 extends over 18 amino acids. Per the germline V gene, CDR1 is MDHEN and CDR2 is SYDVKM. CDR3 in DNA: TGTGCCAGCACCCCCCGGCGTCAGGGGGCTTATAGCAATCAGCCCCAGCATTTT. As protein: CASTPRRQGAYSNQPQHF.

The chain links TRBV28 to TRBJ2-7, with D perhaps matching TRBD2 (5 bases). The CDR3 spans 14 residues. CDR1 is MDHEN, CDR2 SYDVKM, per germline. V was shortened by 2 bases and J by 3 bases, with 11 bases between the two germline ends. This CDR3 reads CASSLVGENYEQYF. CDR3 nucleotide sequence: TGTGCCAGCAGTTTAGTGGGAGAAAACTACGAGCAGTACTTC.

The V and J genes are TRBV7-2 and TRBJ2-7; TRBD2 aligns across 7 bases. The germline V gene has CDR1 SGHTA and CDR2 FQGNSA. The ends lost 4 bases at V and 4 bases at J; junction bases unmatched: 10. The CDR3 loop spans 15 amino acids. The CDR3 DNA reads as TGTGCCAGCAGCTCTCAGGCTAGCGGTCCGTACGAGCAGTACTTC. It yields the protein CASSSQASGPYEQYF.

As DNA, the CDR3 is TGTGCCAGTAGTCCCCTCAGGGAGAGGGGGCCCCAGAACATTCAGTACTTC. Amino acid sequence: CASSPLRERGPQNIQYF. The V and J genes are TRBV19 and TRBJ2-4, with 7 bases aligning to TRBD1. V gave up 5 bases and J gave up 7 bases; unmatched junction bases: 17. The CDR3 runs to 17 residues. CDR1 and CDR2 (germline): LNHDA, SQIVND (reference sequence).

The gene calls are TRBV11-2 and TRBJ2-5, with a possible D match to TRBD2 (5 bases). V was shortened by 0 bases and J by 10 bases, with 15 bases between the two germline ends. Germline values: CDR1 SGHAT, CDR2 FQNNGV. CDR3 size: 14 residues. The CDR3 is CASSLDGPRRNQYF. The CDR3 DNA is TGTGCCAGCAGCTTAGATGGTCCGAGGAGGAACCAGTACTTC.

The rearrangement joins TRBV28 to TRBJ1-2; D uncertain. V was clipped by 8 bases and J by 4 bases, with 14 bases between them. CDR1 is MDHEN, CDR2 SYDVKM, per germline. This CDR3 is built from 13 residues. The CDR3 DNA is TGTGCCAGCTCCCCGAGGGCTGGCTATGGCTACACCTTC. Protein sequence: CASSPRAGYGYTF.

J is TRBJ2-3 and V is TRBV27; the match to TRBD1 covers 7 bases. Germline-derived CDR1 and CDR2 are MNHEY and SMNVEV (reference sequence). This CDR3 contains 15 residues. V lost 5 bases to trimming and J lost 2 bases; unmatched junction nucleotides: 7. Here the CDR3 DNA reads TGTGCCAGCAGTCAAACAGGGGCCTCCACAGATACGCAGTATTTT. This encodes CASSQTGASTDTQYF.

J is TRBJ1-4 and V is TRBV9; the D gene is possibly TRBD1 (6 bases). V shed 3 bases and J shed 0 bases, with 12 bases lying between them. This CDR3 is built from 16 residues. Germline CDR1 SGDLS, CDR2 YYNGEE. The CDR3 here is CASSGGGGATNEKLFF. In nucleotides, the CDR3 is TGTGCCAGCAGCGGAGGAGGGGGGGCAACTAATGAAAAACTGTTTTTT.

The gene calls are TRBV12-3 or TRBV12-4 and TRBJ1-4; D gene ambiguous. Trimming cost V 6 bases and J 6 bases, with 8 bases left between them. This CDR3 region has 12 residues. CDR3 sequence (DNA): TGTGCCAGCAGCGAGGAGGATGAAAAACTGTTTTTT. Its translation is CASSEEDEKLFF.

This clone has a handful of counts. This chain uses TRBV6-6 with TRBJ1-4; D is uncertain. The CDR3 is 14 residues long. The V gene's germline CDR1 is MNHNY and CDR2 SVGAGI (reference sequence). The V and J ends lost 7 bases and 0 bases respectively, with 9 bases between them. The CDR3 sequence: CASTLPATNEKLFF. The CDR3 DNA is TGTGCCAGCACTCTCCCCGCAACTAATGAAAAACTGTTTTTT.

This clone was detected only once. The V call is TRBV5-1, the J call TRBJ1-5; weak D call: TRBD1 (6 bases). The V and J ends lost 1 base and 2 bases respectively, with 10 bases between them. There are 15 residues in the CDR3. Looked up from germline, CDR1 is SGHRS and CDR2 is YFSETQ. CDR3 sequence (DNA): TGCGCCAGCAGCTTGACGGCAGGGGGCAATCAGCCCCAGCATTTT. Translated, it gives CASSLTAGGNQPQHF. Full variable domain (missing parts from reference TRBV5-1 and TRBJ1-5): KAGVTQTPRYLIKTRGQQVTLSCSPISGHRSVSWYQQTPGQGLQFLFEYFSETQRNKGNFPGRFSGRQFSNSRSEMNVSTLELGDSALYLCASSLTAGGNQPQHFGDGTRLSIL.

A single count supports this clone. The chain joins TRBV27 to TRBJ1-1, with unresolved D. Germline V lookup: CDR1 MNHEY, CDR2 SMNVEV (reference sequence). This CDR3 contains 17 residues. The V and J ends lost 2 bases and 3 bases respectively, with 19 bases between them. The CDR3 is CASSLAFLGGSYTEAFF. CDR3 DNA sequence: TGTGCCAGCAGTTTAGCGTTCCTAGGCGGCAGCTACACTGAAGCTTTCTTT.